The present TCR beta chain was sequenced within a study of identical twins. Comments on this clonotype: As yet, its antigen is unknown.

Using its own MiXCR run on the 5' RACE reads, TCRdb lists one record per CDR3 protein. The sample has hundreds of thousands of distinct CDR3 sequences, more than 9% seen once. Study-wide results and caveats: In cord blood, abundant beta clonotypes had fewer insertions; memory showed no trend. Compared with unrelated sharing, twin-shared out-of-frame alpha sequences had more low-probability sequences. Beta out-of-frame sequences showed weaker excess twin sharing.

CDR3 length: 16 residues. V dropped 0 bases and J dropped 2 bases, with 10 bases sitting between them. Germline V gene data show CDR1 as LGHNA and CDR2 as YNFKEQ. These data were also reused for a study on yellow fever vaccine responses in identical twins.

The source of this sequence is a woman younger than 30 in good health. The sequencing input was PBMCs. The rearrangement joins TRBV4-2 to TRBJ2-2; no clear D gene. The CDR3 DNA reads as TGTGCCAGCAGCCAAGAGTGGGGTGCCAACACCGGGGAGCTGTTTTTT. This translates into CASSQEWGANTGELFF.